The next 27 T cell receptor beta chains were all read from a single sample in a study of cytomegalovirus exposure and HLA in healthy donors (dated by TCRdb to 2016 to 2017). The library was prepared using the immunoSEQ multiplex PCR assay. A mixture of 60 forward primers for TCR Vbeta segments and 13 reverse primers for TCR Jbeta segments was used in the multiplex PCR. What TCRdb holds here is the immuneACCESS table cut down to in-frame rearrangements. Part of the clones is not present; checked against another copy, under half of the missing clones reflect an unresolved V gene, and the others are unexplained. The sample table records tens of thousands of clones; around 72% of these occur just once. Jointly, the top ten make up 22% of the sample. The sequenced sample was PBMCs. Receptors originate from a woman aged 50 to 65 in good health and CMV-seropositive.

Regarding this clone: The DNA is left out, because the CDR3 cannot be placed on it with certainty; the CDR3 is given as TCRdb lists it. This chain joins TRBV23-1 and TRBJ2-7; TRBD2 is the table's D call, not checked against the DNA. TRBV23-1 is an open reading frame, and its role is uncertain. The CDR3 is 12 residues long, ends included. The CDR3: CARRSYDCEEYF.

The chain uses TRBV7-2 and TRBJ1-2, with 9 positions matching TRBD1. Germline values: CDR1 SGHTA, CDR2 FQGNSA. V dropped 5 bases and J dropped 0; count of bases not matched to a gene: 13. The CDR3 runs 18 residues. CDR3 sequence (DNA): TGTGCCAGCAGCGCCCCAGGACAGGGGCCATCAGCTAACTATGGCTACACCTTC. Its protein product is CASSAPGQGPSANYGYTF.

DNA of the CDR3: TGTGCCAGCAGGGACAGTGAATTGAGGAATGAAAAACTGTTTTTT. Translated, it gives CASRDSELRNEKLFF. The chain joins TRBV2 to TRBJ1-4; a possible D gene is TRBD1 (6 bases). The CDR3 spans 15 residues. The V gene lost 6 bases and the J gene lost 5 bases, with 16 bases spanning the gap. Germline CDR1 and CDR2: SNHLY and FYNNEI. The variable domain in full, with the rest retrieved from reference TRBV2 and TRBJ1-4, is EPEVTQTPSHQVTQMGQEVILRCVPISNHLYFYWYRQILGQKVEFLVSFYNNEISEKSEIFDDQFSVERPDGSNFTLKIRSTKLEDSAMYFCASRDSELRNEKLFFGSGTQLSVL.

The chain recombines TRBV28 with TRBJ2-7, with 11 bases that match TRBD2. Germline lookup yields CDR1 MDHEN and CDR2 SYDVKM. With V trimmed by 5 bases and J by 4 bases, 7 bases remained unmatched. This CDR3 comprises 15 residues. This chain's CDR3 is CASSPRLAGPYEQYF. For the CDR3, the DNA is TGTGCCAGCAGTCCCAGACTAGCGGGACCTTACGAGCAGTACTTC.

V gene TRBV6-1 combines with J gene TRBJ2-7; D gene ambiguous. The CDR3 consists of 12 residues. Germline values: CDR1 MNHNS, CDR2 SASEGT. The V and J ends lost 3 bases and 10 bases respectively, with 13 bases between them. The CDR3 DNA is TGTGCCAGCAGTGAGGCCGCGGCTTTCCAGTACTTC. This translates into CASSEAAAFQYF.

This chain uses TRBV5-1 with TRBJ2-1; 13 nucleotides align to TRBD2. The CDR3 length is 17 residues. V shed 2 bases and J 7 bases; nucleotides not matched to a gene: 9. Germline V gene data show CDR1 as SGHRS and CDR2 as YFSETQ. The CDR3 nucleotides are TGCGCCAGCAGCTTCGACGCGGGACTAGCGGGGAGAAATGAGCAGTTCTTC. Its translation: CASSFDAGLAGRNEQFF.

J is TRBJ2-5 and V is TRBV12-2; the table gives TRBD1 as D, unverified against the DNA. TRBJ2-7 matches the DNA end more closely, so the J call is doubtful. TRBV12-2 corresponds to a pseudogene. The CDR3 extends over 15 amino acids. CDR3 loop: CASRSPNGTNYEQYF. Here the CDR3 DNA reads TGTGCAAGTCGCTCGCCCAACGGGACAAACTACGAGCAGTACTTC.

V and J are TRBV27 and TRBJ2-7; perhaps TRBD2 as D (5 bases). The CDR3 totals 15 residues. V was pared by 6 bases and J by 3 bases, with 18 bases between. Germline V gives CDR1 MNHEY, CDR2 SMNVEV (reference sequence). CDR3 bases: TGTGCCAGCAGCCTGGGCCCTGCGGGCTACTACGAGCAGTACTTC. Its protein is CASSLGPAGYYEQYF.

The chain uses TRBV7-6 and TRBJ2-7; TRBD2 is a possible D gene (6 bases). The germline V gene has CDR1 SGHVS and CDR2 FNYEAQ. The CDR3 is made up of 12 amino acids. V lost 4 bases and J lost 4, with 8 bases in between. CDR3 loop: CASSSGEYEQYF. The CDR3 DNA follows: TGTGCCAGCAGCTCGGGGGAGTACGAGCAGTACTTC.

Only one count was recorded for this clone. The chain links TRBV7-9 to TRBJ1-1; no clear D gene. The CDR3 has 14 amino acids. CDR1 is SEHNR and CDR2 is FQNEAQ in the germline V gene (reference sequence). Trimming stripped 3 bases from V and 14 bases from J, with 22 bases between. The CDR3 here is CASSFSFVGSAGFF. CDR3 sequence (DNA): TGTGCCAGCAGCTTTTCTTTTGTGGGCTCTGCTGGGTTCTTT. Together with reference TRBV7-9 and TRBJ1-1, the CDR3 gives the full variable domain: DTGVSQNPRHKITKRGQNVTFRCDPISEHNRLYWYRQTLGQGPEFLTYFQNEAQLEKSRLLSDRFSAERPKGSFSTLEIQRTEQGDSAMYLCASSFSFVGSAGFFGQGTRLTVV.

The table lists this clone with a few counts. The rearrangement joins TRBV6-6 to TRBJ1-1; TRBD1 is a possible D gene (6 bases). CDR3 size: 15 residues. Germline V gene sequence: CDR1 MNHNY, CDR2 SVGAGI (reference sequence). The V end was cut by 5 bases, the J end by 1 base, with 14 bases between. The chain's CDR3 is CASSLPEGGNTEAFF. CDR3 in DNA: TGTGCCAGCAGTCTACCCGAAGGGGGGAACACTGAAGCTTTCTTT.

The chain links TRBV7-2 to TRBJ1-2; 9 nucleotides agree with TRBD1. Looked up from germline, CDR1 is SGHTA and CDR2 is FQGNSA. V lost 6 bases to trimming and J lost 5 bases; unmatched junction nucleotides: 7. This CDR3 region has 14 residues. The CDR3 reads CASSPGTGRYGYTF. Written as DNA, the CDR3 is TGTGCCAGCAGTCCCGGGACAGGGAGGTATGGCTACACCTTC. The full variable domain, its missing parts supplied by reference TRBV7-2 and TRBJ1-2, is GAGVSQSPSNKVTEKGKDVELRCDPISGHTALYWYRQSLGQGLEFLIYFQGNSAPDKSGLPSDRFSAERTGGSVSTLTIQRTQQEDSAVYLCASSPGTGRYGYTFGSGTRLTVV.

The rearrangement uses TRBV7-9 and TRBJ2-3, with a possible D match to TRBD1 (5 bases). The CDR3 is made up of 15 amino acids. Germline CDR1 and CDR2: SEHNR and FQNEAQ (reference sequence). V dropped 1 base and J dropped 3 bases, with 11 bases sitting between them. CDR3 amino acids: CASSLVVTETDTQYF. CDR3 sequence (DNA): TGTGCCAGCAGCTTAGTGGTGACAGAAACAGATACGCAGTATTTT.

This clone has only a few counts. The genes are TRBV5-6 and TRBJ2-7; TRBD2 agrees at 14 bases. Germline assignment: CDR1 SGHDT and CDR2 YYEEEE. This CDR3 comprises 17 residues. Trimming removed 0 bases from V and 3 bases from J; junction bases left unmatched: 5. This CDR3 reads CASSLATSGRALYEQYF. For the CDR3, the DNA is TGTGCCAGCAGCTTGGCGACTAGCGGGAGGGCCCTCTACGAGCAGTACTTC.

Only a few counts were recorded for this clone. One junction end disagrees with the germline gene, perhaps due to a read error. The same CDR3 is also encoded by other DNA sequences in this sample. The chain joins TRBV20-1 to TRBJ2-7, with 7 positions matching TRBD2. The CDR3 is 11 residues long. Per the germline V gene, CDR1 is DFQATT and CDR2 is SNEGSKA (reference sequence). The CDR3 nucleotides are TGCAGTGCCCTACGGGGAGGGACCCGTGGTTTC. Translating it yields CSALRGGTRGF.

Many counts were recorded for this clone. The V and J genes are TRBV28 and TRBJ1-1; a weak D match, TRBD1 (6 bases). The germline V gene has CDR1 MDHEN and CDR2 SYDVKM. Trimming shortened V by 8 bases and J by 4 bases, and 14 bases separated the two germline ends. The CDR3 spans 13 residues. This CDR3 is CASVRGGGTEAFF. The CDR3, as DNA: TGTGCCAGCGTCAGGGGAGGGGGCACTGAAGCTTTCTTT.

V usage is TRBV5-1 and J usage is TRBJ2-7; 8 bases are a match to TRBD2. V dropped 4 bases and J dropped 6; count of bases not matched to a gene: 9. Germline V CDR1 and CDR2: SGHRS, YFSETQ. There are 14 residues in the CDR3. In DNA, the CDR3 is TGCGCCAGCAGCAAAAGCGGGGGATCTTCCGAGCAGTACTTC. The encoded protein is CASSKSGGSSEQYF.

This chain uses TRBV7-8 with TRBJ2-3; weak D call: TRBD2 (6 bases). The CDR3 spans 17 residues. V lost 1 base, J lost 0 bases, and 14 bases lay in between. The V gene's germline CDR1 is SGHVS and CDR2 FQNEAQ. CDR3 sequence reads: CASSLGVGGVSTDTQYF. The CDR3 nucleotides read TGTGCCAGCAGCTTAGGGGTCGGCGGGGTCAGCACAGATACGCAGTATTTT. The full variable domain, rest sourced from reference TRBV7-8 and TRBJ2-3, is GAGVSQSPRYKVAKRGQDVALRCDPISGHVSLFWYQQALGQGPEFLTYFQNEAQLDKSGLPSDRFFAERPEGSVSTLKIQRTQQEDSAVYLCASSLGVGGVSTDTQYFGPGTRLTVL.

The CDR3 DNA reads as TGCGCCAGCAGCTTGGGCCCCTTGGACAGTGGACGGAATGAAAAACTGTTTTTT. Protein: CASSLGPLDSGRNEKLFF. This rearrangement joins TRBV5-1 to TRBJ1-4, with D tentatively TRBD1 (6 bases). Trimming pared 0 bases from V and 5 bases from J, leaving 20 bases between. The CDR3 has 18 amino acids. The germline V gene encodes CDR1 SGHRS and CDR2 YFSETQ.

This clone was seen more than once but under ten times. The CDR3 nucleotides are TGTGCCAGTAGTATTATTCACAGGGGAAATCAGCCCCAGCATTTT. Translated, it gives CASSIIHRGNQPQHF. The rearrangement links TRBV19 to TRBJ1-5; 7 bases fit TRBD1. Germline lookup yields CDR1 LNHDA and CDR2 SQIVND (reference sequence). This CDR3 contains 15 residues. Germline trimming cut 3 bases from V and 4 bases from J; bases unmatched to any gene: 6.

The V gene is TRBV5-1, the J gene TRBJ1-2, with TRBD1 identical over 8 bases. This CDR3 is built from 15 residues. V lost 0 bases, J lost 4 bases, and 5 bases stayed unmatched. From germline, CDR1 is SGHRS and CDR2 YFSETQ. CDR3 amino acids: CASSLVSGTGYGYTF. Here the CDR3 DNA reads TGCGCCAGCAGCTTGGTATCCGGGACAGGCTATGGCTACACCTTC.

In its sample, this clone ranks as medium-sized. V gene TRBV6-4 combines with J gene TRBJ2-1, with 8 nucleotides matching TRBD2. V dropped 3 bases and J dropped 7; count of bases not matched to a gene: 8. CDR3 length equals 15 residues. Per germline, CDR1 MRHNA and CDR2 SNTAGT. The chain's CDR3 is CASSERAGEGNEQFF. CDR3 nucleotide sequence: TGTGCCAGCAGTGAAAGAGCGGGAGAAGGAAATGAGCAGTTCTTC.

The V and J genes are TRBV7-9 and TRBJ1-2; D unresolved. The CDR3 runs 13 residues. The germline V gene encodes CDR1 SEHNR and CDR2 FQNEAQ (reference sequence). Trimming took 10 bases from V and 8 from J, leaving 20 bases between them. CDR3: CAITPGEYDGYTF. Written as DNA, the CDR3 is TGTGCCATCACCCCCGGAGAGTATGACGGCTACACCTTC.

V and J are TRBV28 and TRBJ2-3, with 9 bases identical to TRBD2. From germline, CDR1 is MDHEN and CDR2 SYDVKM. V shed 6 bases and J 3 bases; nucleotides not matched to a gene: 16. This CDR3 comprises 18 residues. For the CDR3, the DNA is TGTGCCAGCAGCCCCTACCTAGCGGGAAGGGATAGGACAGATACGCAGTATTTT. It yields the protein CASSPYLAGRDRTDTQYF. The full variable domain, in which reference TRBV28 and TRBJ2-3 provide the parts outside the CDR3, is DVKVTQSSRYLVKRTGEKVFLECVQDMDHENMFWYRQDPGLGLRLIYFSYDVKMKEKGDIPEGYSVSREKKERFSLILESASTNQTSMYLCASSPYLAGRDRTDTQYFGPGTRLTVL.

The V and J genes are TRBV28 and TRBJ2-6; D not resolved. V was cut by 8 bases and J by 0 bases, with 11 bases left in between. Germline V gene sequence: CDR1 MDHEN, CDR2 SYDVKM. The CDR3 loop spans 15 amino acids. The CDR3 protein is CASGPADSGANVLTF. The CDR3 nucleotides read TGTGCCAGCGGTCCGGCGGACTCTGGGGCCAACGTCCTGACTTTC.

DNA of the CDR3: TGCGCCAGCAGATCGGGAGGTCAGCCCCAGCATTTT. This codes for CASRSGGQPQHF. This chain links TRBV10-1 with TRBJ1-5; D ambiguous. This CDR3 has 12 amino acids. Trimming took 6 bases from V and 6 from J, leaving 9 bases between them. CDR1 and CDR2 (germline): WNHNN, SYGVQD (reference sequence).

J is TRBJ1-1 and V is TRBV6-5, with a weak D call TRBD1 (6 bases). The CDR3 spans 13 residues. V was cut by 6 bases and J by 5 bases, with 13 bases left in between. Per germline, CDR1 MNHEY and CDR2 SVGAGI. CDR3 protein: CASSGGRGTEAFF. Written as DNA, the CDR3 is TGTGCCAGCAGCGGGGGGCGTGGGACTGAAGCTTTCTTT.